The next 27 T cell receptor beta chains were all read from a single sample in a study of blood T cell repertoires in COVID-19. Some clones are missing from TCRdb's copy, which holds only in-frame ones; the method was immunoSEQ multiplex PCR. The sample carries about 140,000 clones, over 60% recorded once. Sequences were obtained from PBMCs or T cells enriched from blood (not recorded which). These receptors were obtained from a woman aged 50 to 65 who had recovered from COVID-19.

The rearrangement links TRBV23-1 to TRBJ2-7, with D hard to call. TRBV23-1 has ORF status, its function being uncertain. There are 12 residues in the CDR3. V lost 6 bases and J lost 3, with 9 bases in between. CDR3 residues: CASSPPFYEQYF. The CDR3 bases are TGCGCCAGCAGCCCCCCCTTCTACGAGCAGTACTTC.

This clone was seen only once. The genes are TRBV25-1 and TRBJ2-1, with 8 bases fitting TRBD2. V gave up 6 bases and J gave up 9 bases; unmatched junction bases: 10. CDR3 length: 14 residues. The germline V gene encodes CDR1 MGHDK and CDR2 SYGVNS. The CDR3 bases are TGTGCCAGCAGGATGGGCGGGAGGAGGGGTGAGCAGTTCTTC. This translates into CASRMGGRRGEQFF.

This chain links TRBV28 with TRBJ2-5, with 7 bases lining up with TRBD1. The V and J ends lost 3 bases and 1 base, in that order; junction bases with no gene match: 2. Germline V gives CDR1 MDHEN, CDR2 SYDVKM. This CDR3 comprises 14 residues. In nucleotides, the CDR3 is TGTGCCAGCAGTTTGGGACAGTTCCAAGAGACCCAGTACTTC. Its protein is CASSLGQFQETQYF. Variable domain in full (rest from reference TRBV28 and TRBJ2-5): DVKVTQSSRYLVKRTGEKVFLECVQDMDHENMFWYRQDPGLGLRLIYFSYDVKMKEKGDIPEGYSVSREKKERFSLILESASTNQTSMYLCASSLGQFQETQYFGPGTRLLVL.

This chain joins TRBV5-6 and TRBJ2-7; TRBD2 agrees at 11 bases. This CDR3 has 15 amino acids. Germline V gene lookup returns CDR1 SGHDT and CDR2 YYEEEE. V trimming: 0 bases; J trimming: 4 bases; junction bases outside the gene matches: 3. Here the CDR3 DNA reads TGTGCCAGCAGCTTGGGACTAGCGGGACCTTACGAGCAGTACTTC. This translates into CASSLGLAGPYEQYF.

The V gene is TRBV7-8, the J gene TRBJ2-3; TRBD2 might be the D (6 bases). The CDR3 consists of 16 residues. The germline V and J ends were trimmed by 5 bases and 3 bases, with 18 bases remaining between them. Germline loops: CDR1 SGHVS, CDR2 FQNEAQ. In nucleotides, the CDR3 is TGTGCCAGCAGCAGCCCCCGGAGGGCCCGGACAGATACGCAGTATTTT. Protein product: CASSSPRRARTDTQYF.

This clone was observed once. In nucleotides, the CDR3 is TGTGCCAGCAGGGCTACGCGGGGGGGCCGCAATGAGCAGTTCTTC. Its translation: CASRATRGGRNEQFF. The chain combines TRBV11-3 with TRBJ2-1; 9 bases match TRBD2. This CDR3 is 15 amino acids long. Losses at the gene ends were 6 bases for V and 6 bases for J; bases not matched to a gene: 9. The germline V gene encodes CDR1 SGHNT and CDR2 YENEEA.

This clone was seen only once. J is TRBJ1-5 and V is TRBV5-8; D is ambiguous. CDR3 size: 17 residues. V was clipped by 3 bases and J by 1 base, with 17 bases between them. The germline V gene has CDR1 SGHTS and CDR2 YDEGEE. CDR3: CASSSTKEGGSNQPQHF. DNA of the CDR3: TGTGCCAGCAGCTCAACAAAGGAGGGAGGAAGCAATCAGCCCCAGCATTTT.

This clone was counted a few times. The chain recombines TRBV12-5 with TRBJ2-1, with 7 positions matching TRBD2. This CDR3 spans 15 amino acids. The J segment lost 4 bases and the V segment lost 6 bases, leaving 9 bases of the junction unmatched. Germline assignment: CDR1 LGHNT and CDR2 FRNRAP. The CDR3 sequence: CASGPGLVDYNEQFF. For the CDR3, the DNA is TGTGCTAGTGGCCCTGGACTAGTCGATTACAATGAGCAGTTCTTC.

This clone appeared a single time. The rearrangement links TRBV10-2 to TRBJ1-5; D unclear. Germline V gene data show CDR1 as WSHSY and CDR2 as SAAADI. V gave up 2 bases and J gave up 0 bases, with 5 bases separating them. The CDR3 length is 14 residues. The CDR3 region is CASSEPDSNQPQHF. Here the CDR3 DNA reads TGCGCCAGCAGTGAGCCAGATAGCAATCAGCCCCAGCATTTT.

The V and J genes are TRBV30 and TRBJ2-3, with 7 bases identical to TRBD2. The CDR3 runs 17 residues. Germline V gene lookup returns CDR1 GTSNPN and CDR2 SVGIG (reference sequence). J was trimmed by 4 bases and V by 3 bases; bases with no gene match: 16. CDR3 nucleotide sequence: TGTGCCTGGAGAGATGGGGAGGGCGGCCCCCTCCCAGATACGCAGTATTTT. Translation gives CAWRDGEGGPLPDTQYF.

This clone was observed a single time. The rearrangement links TRBV3-1 (or the pseudogene TRBV3-2) to TRBJ1-5; 7 bases align to TRBD1. The CDR3 runs 17 residues. V lost 3 bases, J lost 0 bases, and 8 bases stayed unmatched. CDR1 LGHDT and CDR2 YNNKEL come from the germline V gene (reference sequence). CDR3 protein: CASSQTGTEYSNQPQHF. CDR3 nucleotide sequence: TGTGCCAGCAGCCAGACCGGGACAGAGTATAGCAATCAGCCCCAGCATTTT.

V is TRBV3-1 (or the pseudogene TRBV3-2) and J is TRBJ2-3; the D gene is possibly TRBD2 (5 bases). V was cut by 0 bases and J by 5 bases, with 12 bases left in between. Germline-derived CDR1 and CDR2 are LGHDT and YNNKEL (reference sequence). The CDR3 length is 15 residues. CDR3 coding DNA: TGTGCCAGCAGCCAAGAGATAGAAGGAGGAGATACGCAGTATTTT. This translates into CASSQEIEGGDTQYF.

The chain has TRBV28 and TRBJ2-6; 12 nucleotides line up with TRBD2. The CDR3 spans 20 residues. Germline V CDR1 and CDR2: MDHEN, SYDVKM. Germline trimming cut 5 bases from V and 3 bases from J; bases unmatched to any gene: 14. The CDR3 DNA sequence: TGTGCCAGCAGTACCATGGGCCTAGCGGGAGGGCCATATGGGGCCAACGTCCTGACTTTC. This encodes CASSTMGLAGGPYGANVLTF.

The CDR3 protein is CASSTQGAVNTEAFF. CDR3 in DNA: TGCGCCAGCAGTACACAGGGGGCTGTGAACACTGAAGCTTTCTTT. V usage is TRBV5-1 and J usage is TRBJ1-1; 9 bases are shared with TRBD1. The CDR3 is 15 residues long. Per germline, CDR1 SGHRS and CDR2 YFSETQ. J lost 0 bases, V lost 5 bases, and 5 bases had no gene match.

This rearrangement joins TRBV27 to TRBJ2-3, with D possibly TRBD2 on 6 matching bases. CDR1 and CDR2 from the germline V gene are MNHEY and SMNVEV (reference sequence). The CDR3 is 17 residues long. Trimming took off 5 bases at V and 0 bases at J, with 18 bases between the two ends. CDR3 sequence (DNA): TGTGCCAGCAGTACCCGGGACTTAGCTGGAAGCACAGATACGCAGTATTTT. Translation: CASSTRDLAGSTDTQYF.

J is TRBJ2-7 and V is TRBV6-2 or TRBV6-3; 9 nucleotides align to TRBD1. CDR3 length equals 16 residues. The V gene end was trimmed by 6 bases and the J gene end by 2 bases; junction bases not matched to a gene: 11. Germline V lookup: CDR1 MNHEY, CDR2 SVGEGT. The CDR3 loop reads CASSPRTGAHAYEQYF. CDR3 sequence (DNA): TGTGCCAGCAGCCCTCGGACAGGGGCGCACGCCTACGAGCAGTACTTC.

The chain uses TRBV28 and TRBJ1-5, with D possibly being TRBD1 (5 bases). The CDR3 extends over 13 amino acids. V lost 3 bases and J 7 bases, leaving 10 bases between the germline ends. Germline V gene data show CDR1 as MDHEN and CDR2 as SYDVKM. The CDR3 nucleotides read TGTGCCAGCAGTTTCCCAGGGAACCAGCCCCAGCATTTT. It encodes CASSFPGNQPQHF.

This clone was found once. The V gene is TRBV13, the J gene TRBJ1-2, with D perhaps TRBD1 (5 bases). V shed 3 bases and J shed 1 base, with 12 bases lying between them. The CDR3 sequence is 15 residues long. CDR1 and CDR2 from the germline V gene are PRHDT and FYEKMQ (reference sequence). CDR3: CASSFPAGRNYGYTF. As DNA, the CDR3 is TGTGCCAGCAGCTTCCCAGCAGGGCGTAACTATGGCTACACCTTC. The entire variable domain, with the rest obtained from reference TRBV13 and TRBJ1-2, is as follows: AAGVIQSPRHLIKEKRETATLKCYPIPRHDTVYWYQQGPGQDPQFLISFYEKMQSDKGSIPDRFSAQQFSDYHSELNMSSLELGDSALYFCASSFPAGRNYGYTFGSGTRLTVV.

This clone appeared a few times. The CDR3 DNA is TGTGCCAGCAGCTACGTGGCGGCAATTGGAAACACCATATATTTT. This codes for CASSYVAAIGNTIYF. The chain links TRBV7-2 to TRBJ1-3; D is unresolved. CDR3 length: 15 amino acids. The V end was cut by 4 bases, the J end by 3 bases, with 13 bases between. Germline-derived CDR1 and CDR2 are SGHTA and FQGNSA.

The chain recombines TRBV7-9 with TRBJ2-4, with 8 bases fitting TRBD1. CDR1 is SEHNR, CDR2 FQNEAQ, per germline (reference sequence). Trimming at V came to 4 bases and at J to 6 bases, leaving 5 bases not matched to a gene. This CDR3 region has 14 residues. CDR3 nucleotides: TGTGCCAGCAGCTACGGACAGGGCGGAAACATTCAGTACTTC. It specifies CASSYGQGGNIQYF.

The J gene is TRBJ1-4, the V gene TRBV3-1 (or the pseudogene TRBV3-2); D gene ambiguous. CDR1 is LGHDT and CDR2 is YNNKEL in the germline V gene (reference sequence). The V and J ends lost 1 base and 2 bases respectively, with 17 bases between them. This CDR3 contains 18 residues. DNA for the CDR3: TGTGCCAGCAGCCAAGGTGCACGGCGATTGGGCACTAATGAAAAACTGTTTTTT. Its protein is CASSQGARRLGTNEKLFF.

The V call is TRBV20-1, the J call TRBJ2-5; D unclear. The CDR3 contains 11 residues. From germline, CDR1 is DFQATT and CDR2 SNEGSKA (reference sequence). V lost 6 bases and J 5 bases, leaving 10 bases between the germline ends. The CDR3: CSAQLRETQYF. In DNA form, the CDR3 reads TGCAGTGCCCAATTGCGGGAGACCCAGTACTTC.

The chain employs TRBV10-3 and TRBJ2-1; perhaps TRBD2 as D (6 bases). V was pared by 11 bases and J by 4 bases, with 15 bases between. This CDR3 comprises 13 residues. Looked up from germline, CDR1 is ENHRY and CDR2 is SYGVKD. In DNA form, the CDR3 reads TGTGCCCGAAGATCTAGCGAATACAATGAGCAGTTCTTC. Amino acid sequence: CARRSSEYNEQFF.

The chain uses TRBV6-6 and TRBJ2-1; TRBD2 agrees at 7 bases. The CDR3 consists of 14 residues. Trimming took 4 bases from V and 6 from J; bases not matched to a gene: 6. Germline V lookup: CDR1 MNHNY, CDR2 SVGAGI (reference sequence). As DNA, the CDR3 is TGTGCCAGCAGTTTCCAGGGACTACCCAATGAGCAGTTCTTC. It encodes CASSFQGLPNEQFF.

The V and J genes are TRBV5-4 and TRBJ2-5; possibly TRBD2 for D (5 bases). The germline V and J ends were trimmed by 3 bases and 4 bases, with 10 bases remaining between them. Germline-derived CDR1 and CDR2 are SGHNT and YYREEE (reference sequence). The CDR3 covers 13 residues. Written as DNA, the CDR3 is TGTGCCAGCAGCTCGGGGTCGGCAGAGACCCAGTACTTC. Translated: CASSSGSAETQYF.

V usage is TRBV10-3 and J usage is TRBJ2-7; a weak D match, TRBD2 (6 bases). Germline CDR1 reads ENHRY; CDR2 reads SYGVKD. This CDR3 is 12 amino acids long. Trimming took off 1 base at V and 5 bases at J, with 6 bases between the two ends. The CDR3 DNA follows: TGTGCCATCAGTGAGTGGAGGGACGAGCAGTACTTC. Amino acids: CAISEWRDEQYF.

This chain connects TRBV11-3 to TRBJ1-4; D is uncertain. The CDR3 is 16 residues long. Per germline, CDR1 SGHNT and CDR2 YENEEA. The V and J ends lost 3 bases and 8 bases respectively, with 19 bases between them. This chain's CDR3 is CASSFLRSGSGEKLFF. The CDR3 nucleotides are TGTGCCAGCAGCTTCCTCAGGTCGGGAAGCGGCGAAAAACTGTTTTTT.